The clone carrying this TCR beta chain occurred a few times. Antigen unknown. This sample was taken from a study of T cell repertoires in cytomegalovirus infection. Study-level background: Indicated by public TCR beta signatures were CMV infection and matching HLA type.

Germline-derived CDR1 and CDR2 are MGHRA and YSYEKL. The CDR3 totals 14 residues. V was cut by 3 bases and J by 0 bases, with 9 bases left in between. Findings of the study overall: HLA-C-restricted TCR beta clonotypes specific for CMV led the ex vivo response.

Each CDR3 protein is one row after TCRdb ran MiXCR on the reads. The sample includes about 89,000 distinct CDR3 sequences, around 32% of them seen just once. The chain employs TRBV4-1 and TRBJ2-7; D unresolved. The clonotype originates from a human donor in good health (CMV status not recorded). Some clones in this sample may be carry-over from other donors' samples. The specimen comprised CD8+ T cells from cultured PBMCs, sampled from culture after CMV antigen stimulation. The CDR3 loop is CASSQGLSSYEQYF. CDR3 DNA sequence: TGCGCCAGCAGCCAGGGCCTCAGCTCCTACGAGCAGTACTTC.